This entry lists 30 T cell receptor beta chains sequenced from one sample in a study of graft-versus-host responses after intestinal transplantation. These receptors' targets are unknown. Here immunoSEQ multiplex PCR was the method, and the copy in TCRdb shows in-frame clones only, minus some. Of fewer than 120,000 clones in the sample, approximately 92% were seen once. This specimen consisted of unstimulated CD8+ T cells sorted from spleen or lymph node cells, obtained before intestinal transplant. The receptor source for this set is a human donor who received an intestinal transplant.

V usage is TRBV7-8 and J usage is TRBJ2-3; 9 bases line up with TRBD2. CDR3 length equals 20 residues. The J segment lost 2 bases and the V segment lost 5 bases, leaving 20 bases of the junction unmatched. Germline values: CDR1 SGHVS, CDR2 FQNEAQ. DNA for the CDR3: TGTGCCAGCAGCCGCCCTGTATTAGCGGGAGAGCCCCCAAACACAGATACGCAGTATTTT. It translates to CASSRPVLAGEPPNTDTQYF. The variable domain in full, completed from reference TRBV7-8 and TRBJ2-3, reads GAGVSQSPRYKVAKRGQDVALRCDPISGHVSLFWYQQALGQGPEFLTYFQNEAQLDKSGLPSDRFFAERPEGSVSTLKIQRTQQEDSAVYLCASSRPVLAGEPPNTDTQYFGPGTRLTVL.

The J gene is TRBJ1-2, the V gene TRBV19; D ambiguous. Germline-derived CDR1 and CDR2 are LNHDA and SQIVND (reference sequence). The V end was cut by 0 bases, the J end by 6 bases, with 5 bases between. CDR3 length equals 12 residues. The CDR3 coding sequence is TGTGCCAGTAGTATAGACGAACATGGCTACACCTTC. This codes for CASSIDEHGYTF.

This sequence joins TRBV5-1 and TRBJ2-1; 8 bases line up with TRBD1. Germline V lookup: CDR1 SGHRS, CDR2 YFSETQ. This CDR3 is 16 amino acids long. J was trimmed by 1 base and V by 4 bases; bases with no gene match: 7. This CDR3 is CASSPWTGRSYNEQFF. In DNA form, the CDR3 reads TGCGCCAGCAGCCCCTGGACAGGGCGATCCTACAATGAGCAGTTCTTC.

This rearrangement joins TRBV4-1 to TRBJ2-7; TRBD1 matches at 7 bases. The ends lost 3 bases at V and 6 bases at J; junction bases unmatched: 8. This CDR3 is built from 14 residues. In germline, CDR1 is MGHRA, CDR2 YSYEKL. The CDR3 sequence is CASSQDEGAAEQYF. CDR3 coding DNA: TGCGCCAGCAGCCAGGACGAGGGGGCCGCCGAGCAGTACTTC.

This chain links TRBV28 with TRBJ2-5; D gene uncertain. Per germline, CDR1 MDHEN and CDR2 SYDVKM. This CDR3 has 14 amino acids. V lost 4 bases, J lost 3 bases, and 12 bases lay in between. CDR3 amino acids: CASSSEIGKETQYF. CDR3 in DNA: TGTGCCAGCAGTTCCGAGATAGGGAAAGAGACCCAGTACTTC. Supplemented by reference TRBV28 and TRBJ2-5, the full variable domain reads DVKVTQSSRYLVKRTGEKVFLECVQDMDHENMFWYRQDPGLGLRLIYFSYDVKMKEKGDIPEGYSVSREKKERFSLILESASTNQTSMYLCASSSEIGKETQYFGPGTRLLVL.

This sequence joins TRBV10-2 and TRBJ2-3; 10 bases match TRBD2. The CDR3 has 15 amino acids. Germline trimming cut 2 bases from V and 2 bases from J; bases unmatched to any gene: 1. From germline, CDR1 is WSHSY and CDR2 SAAADI. In DNA form, the CDR3 reads TGCGCCAGCAGTGAGGGACTAGCGGACACAGATACGCAGTATTTT. This sequence encodes CASSEGLADTDTQYF.

The DNA for the CDR3 is TGTGCCAGCAGCTTGTTACTAGCGGGTTTAAGCTCCTACAATGAGCAGTTCTTC. Translating it yields CASSLLLAGLSSYNEQFF. The rearrangement links TRBV5-6 to TRBJ2-1; 9 bases are a match to TRBD2. Germline V gene sequence: CDR1 SGHDT, CDR2 YYEEEE. J gave up 0 bases and V 1 base, and 8 bases lay outside the gene matches. The CDR3 is 18 amino acids.

The V and J genes are TRBV14 and TRBJ2-2, with D unresolved. Trimming stripped 4 bases from V and 2 bases from J, with 8 bases between. This CDR3 comprises 14 residues. Germline loops: CDR1 SGHDN, CDR2 FVKESK. As DNA, the CDR3 is TGTGCCAGCAGCCTAGGGTCTAACACCGGGGAGCTGTTTTTT. It encodes CASSLGSNTGELFF.

This chain connects TRBV7-6 to TRBJ2-1; D unresolved. With 3 bases removed from V and 9 bases from J, the gap between germline ends came to 12 bases. Germline V gene data show CDR1 as SGHVS and CDR2 as FNYEAQ. This CDR3 has 13 amino acids. This chain's CDR3 is CASSLASLGEQFF. CDR3 bases: TGTGCCAGCAGCTTGGCTAGTCTCGGTGAGCAGTTCTTC.

This clone was detected only a few times. This chain uses TRBV9 with TRBJ1-3, with D tentatively TRBD1 (5 bases). This CDR3 spans 15 amino acids. CDR1 and CDR2 from the germline V gene are SGDLS and YYNGEE. V dropped 0 bases and J dropped 4 bases, with 11 bases sitting between them. CDR3 residues: CASSVDGGTGNTIYF. The CDR3 DNA is TGTGCCAGCAGCGTAGATGGGGGGACGGGAAACACCATATATTTT.

The chain joins TRBV5-6 to TRBJ2-1, with TRBD2 identical over 8 bases. CDR3 length: 15 amino acids. V trimming: 2 bases; J trimming: 8 bases; junction bases outside the gene matches: 9. Per the germline V gene, CDR1 is SGHDT and CDR2 is YYEEEE. CDR3 in DNA: TGTGCCAGCAGCTTCTCGGGAGGGCCCAAGGATGAGCAGTTCTTC. The encoded protein is CASSFSGGPKDEQFF.

The V and J genes are TRBV10-3 and TRBJ1-4; possible D gene TRBD1, 5 bases. The V gene's germline CDR1 is ENHRY and CDR2 SYGVKD. This CDR3 spans 16 amino acids. Trimming left V 3 bases short and J 6 bases short, with 17 bases between. The CDR3 bases are TGTGCCATCAGTGACCGACTTATCCTGGGGCATGAAAAACTGTTTTTT. It translates to CAISDRLILGHEKLFF.

The rearrangement links TRBV27 to TRBJ1-1; D is unclear. The CDR3 is made up of 13 amino acids. V lost 6 bases and J lost 0, with 8 bases in between. Germline V CDR1 and CDR2: MNHEY, SMNVEV (reference sequence). CDR3: CASRSGLNTEAFF. DNA for the CDR3: TGTGCCAGCAGGTCCGGGTTGAACACTGAAGCTTTCTTT.

The V and J genes are TRBV6-6 and TRBJ2-7, with D possibly TRBD1 on 6 matching bases. Germline-derived CDR1 and CDR2 are MNHNY and SVGAGI (reference sequence). Trimming removed 6 bases at V and 5 bases at J, with 11 bases between. The CDR3 runs 12 residues. CDR3 protein: CASRQGVHEQYF. As DNA, the CDR3 is TGTGCCAGCAGACAGGGAGTCCACGAGCAGTACTTC.

V gene TRBV6-5 combines with J gene TRBJ2-7; D is tentatively TRBD1 or TRBD2 (5 bases each). V lost 5 bases and J 2 bases, leaving 16 bases between the germline ends. Germline values: CDR1 MNHEY, CDR2 SVGAGI. The length of the CDR3 is 15 residues. The CDR3 coding sequence is TGTGCCAGCAGTCCACTCCGGGACGGACCCTACGAGCAGTACTTC. Its translation: CASSPLRDGPYEQYF.

The chain links TRBV6-6 to TRBJ2-7, with unresolved D. V was shortened by 2 bases and J by 1 base, with 15 bases between the two germline ends. Germline-derived CDR1 and CDR2 are MNHNY and SVGAGI (reference sequence). There are 16 residues in the CDR3. Here the CDR3 reads CASSYARVGQSYEQYF. CDR3 sequence (DNA): TGTGCCAGCAGTTACGCCCGGGTCGGGCAGTCCTACGAGCAGTACTTC.

V usage is TRBV5-4 and J usage is TRBJ2-7; 10 nucleotides line up with TRBD2. CDR1 is SGHNT and CDR2 is YYREEE in the germline V gene (reference sequence). The CDR3 is 17 amino acids. The trim removed 5 bases at V and 0 bases at J, leaving 11 bases unmatched. CDR3 sequence reads: CASRDAGSGGVSYEQYF. The DNA for the CDR3 is TGTGCCAGCAGGGACGCGGGGAGCGGGGGGGTCTCCTACGAGCAGTACTTC. The entire variable domain, with the rest obtained from reference TRBV5-4 and TRBJ2-7, is as follows: ETGVTQSPTHLIKTRGQQVTLRCSSQSGHNTVSWYQQALGQGPQFIFQYYREEENGRGNFPPRFSGLQFPNYSSELNVNALELDDSALYLCASRDAGSGGVSYEQYFGPGTRLTVT.

The chain links TRBV7-9 to TRBJ1-5; tentative D call: TRBD1 (5 bases). Germline loops: CDR1 SEHNR, CDR2 FQNEAQ (reference sequence). This CDR3 comprises 14 residues. V dropped 2 bases and J dropped 3 bases, with 8 bases sitting between them. The CDR3 spells CASSLSGPNQPQHF. The CDR3 nucleotides are TGTGCCAGCAGCTTATCAGGGCCCAATCAGCCCCAGCATTTT.

On this clone: A junction end diverges from the germline sequence, so it may reflect a read error. V usage is TRBV5-8 and J usage is TRBJ2-7, with D hard to call. CDR3 size: 14 residues. The germline V gene has CDR1 SGHTS and CDR2 YDEGEE. The CDR3 spells CASNLVPMGYEQYF. For the CDR3, the DNA is TGTGCCAGCAACTTGGTACCGATGGGTTACGAGCAGTACTTC.

The chain employs TRBV7-9 and TRBJ2-3; 11 nucleotides line up with TRBD2. Germline V gene sequence: CDR1 SEHNR, CDR2 FQNEAQ (reference sequence). The V and J ends lost 4 bases and 3 bases, in that order; junction bases with no gene match: 3. This CDR3 contains 15 residues. The CDR3 spells CASSSGLAETDTQYF. In nucleotides, the CDR3 is TGTGCCAGCAGCTCGGGACTAGCGGAGACAGATACGCAGTATTTT.

The chain has TRBV15 and TRBJ2-7, with D unclear. The germline V and J ends were trimmed by 0 bases and 7 bases, with 10 bases remaining between them. This CDR3 is 13 amino acids long. Germline-derived CDR1 and CDR2 are LNHNV and YYDKDF (reference sequence). CDR3 DNA: TGTGCCACCAGCAGAGATCGGCCTCTGGAGCAGTACTTC. It translates to CATSRDRPLEQYF.

The chain recombines TRBV11-2 with TRBJ2-5; D unresolved. The length of the CDR3 is 14 residues. Trimming removed 4 bases at V and 1 base at J, with 10 bases between. The germline CDR1 and CDR2 sequences are SGHAT and FQNNGV. The DNA of the CDR3 is TGTGCCAGCAGCTCTTGGGTAATCCAAGAGACCCAGTACTTC. Protein: CASSSWVIQETQYF. The whole variable domain, remainder taken from reference TRBV11-2 and TRBJ2-5, is EAGVAQSPRYKIIEKRQSVAFWCNPISGHATLYWYQQILGQGPKLLIQFQNNGVVDDSQLPKDRFSAERLKGVDSTLKIQPAKLEDSAVYLCASSSWVIQETQYFGPGTRLLVL.

V is TRBV6-5 and J is TRBJ2-7, with TRBD2 matching over 9 bases. The germline CDR1 and CDR2 sequences are MNHEY and SVGAGI. V shed 11 bases, J shed 2 bases, and the junction held 7 bases outside the gene matches. This CDR3 is built from 13 residues. In DNA, the CDR3 is TGTGCCTCGGGGCTAGCGGGACCCTACGAGCAGTACTTC. Amino acid sequence: CASGLAGPYEQYF.

This chain connects TRBV27 to TRBJ2-1, with D tentatively TRBD2 (5 bases). Germline V CDR1 and CDR2: MNHEY, SMNVEV (reference sequence). CDR3 length: 16 amino acids. Trimming stripped 5 bases from V and 2 bases from J, with 16 bases between. CDR3 sequence: CASSGMVGETYNEQFF. The CDR3 DNA reads as TGTGCCAGCAGTGGGATGGTGGGAGAGACCTACAATGAGCAGTTCTTC.

The chain is built from TRBV19 and TRBJ2-7; tentatively, D is TRBD2 (5 bases). V lost 3 bases and J 5 bases, leaving 14 bases between the germline ends. Germline CDR1 LNHDA, CDR2 SQIVND (reference sequence). The CDR3 covers 14 residues. The CDR3 sequence: CASSITGMMNEQYF. The CDR3 DNA reads TGTGCCAGTAGTATCACGGGAATGATGAACGAGCAGTACTTC.

This clone showed up just a few times. The chain recombines TRBV11-2 with TRBJ1-3; D is unresolved. The CDR3 length is 12 residues. The germline V gene encodes CDR1 SGHAT and CDR2 FQNNGV. The V end lost 4 bases, the J end lost 7 bases, and 8 bases lay between the germline ends. The CDR3 sequence is CASSSSANTIYF. CDR3 DNA sequence: TGTGCCAGCAGCTCGAGCGCCAACACCATATATTTT.

The V and J genes are TRBV6-5 and TRBJ2-1, with D possibly TRBD1 on 6 matching bases. The germline V and J ends were trimmed by 0 bases and 10 bases, with 16 bases remaining between them. Germline CDR1 and CDR2: MNHEY and SVGAGI. The length of the CDR3 is 15 residues. In nucleotides, the CDR3 is TGTGCCAGCAGTTACTCACAGGGCTCCCCGAAGGAGCAGTTCTTC. Encoded protein: CASSYSQGSPKEQFF.

This chain joins TRBV30 and TRBJ1-2; D not certain. Trimming left V 4 bases short and J 8 bases short, with 20 bases between. The V gene's germline CDR1 is GTSNPN and CDR2 SVGIG (reference sequence). The CDR3 contains 14 residues. The CDR3 is CAWTPPVGGKGYTF. The CDR3 DNA reads TGTGCCTGGACTCCCCCTGTAGGAGGCAAAGGCTACACCTTC.

The CDR3: CASGLAGAREQFF. The CDR3 DNA is TGCGCCAGTGGACTAGCGGGAGCCCGTGAGCAGTTCTTC. The chain joins TRBV5-1 to TRBJ2-1; 13 bases map to TRBD2. The J segment lost 9 bases and the V segment lost 8 bases, leaving 5 bases of the junction unmatched. The CDR3 is 13 amino acids. Germline assignment: CDR1 SGHRS and CDR2 YFSETQ.

The chain couples TRBV4-2 to TRBJ1-1; weak D call: TRBD1 (5 bases). The ends were cut back, 0 bases at V and 0 bases at J, with 17 bases in the middle. This CDR3 has 18 amino acids. CDR1 and CDR2 (germline): LGHNA, YNFKEQ. CDR3: CASSQDLFWGGVNTEAFF. The CDR3 DNA sequence: TGTGCCAGCAGCCAAGATCTTTTTTGGGGGGGGGTGAACACTGAAGCTTTCTTT.